Sequencing of this T cell receptor (beta chain) was carried out in a study of regulatory T cells in long-lasting Graves disease (dated by TCRdb to the early 2020s). The study in broad terms: Persistent Graves' disease was defined as antithyroid drug treatment for over 5 years with persistently positive TSH receptor autoantibodies. Persistent Graves' disease patients were compared with newly diagnosed Graves' disease patients by peripheral blood TCR sequencing and RNA sequencing. The study was registered as a clinical trial and conducted in China. TCR sequencing covered some 13 persistent and some 20 newly diagnosed Graves' disease patients, 33 samples in total. Antithyroid drugs had been taken for 8.5 to 11 years on average by persistent Graves' disease patients in the clinical cohort. Beyond this particular receptor, the publication reports: Sequencing and analysis were restricted to the TCR beta chain. As a limitation, the authors acknowledged that the small sample size may reduce accuracy. Peripheral blood alone was examined, since thyroid tissue, which constituted the primary lesion, could not be accessed. Persistent disease showed preferential use of TRBV28, TRBJ1-2 and TRBJ2-5, whereas newly diagnosed disease favored TRBV20-1 and TRBJ2-1. Persistent patients shared more public clonotypes among themselves (2,741) than newly diagnosed patients did (about 900). Compared with newly diagnosed patients, patients with persistent Graves' disease had lower TCR Shannon entropy and fewer highly expanded clones, which suggests clonal expansion.

This clonotype was found a few times. What this receptor recognizes is not known. No much larger clone is present one base from it, and per-base qualities are unavailable. Per the publication, the time point label means: persistent/refractory GD, antithyroid drugs over 5 years with positive TRAb. For both TCR sequencing and RNA sequencing, RNA was extracted from PBMCs using TRIzol. The diagnosis of Graves' disease was made according to American Thyroid Association guidelines. Patients were recruited from an endocrinology department in Xi'an, China. Each patient gave 7.5 to 10 milliliters of peripheral blood, collected in an EDTA anticoagulant tube. Ficoll Paque Plus density gradient separation was used to isolate PBMCs, and no further T cell sorting was done. RNA quality was checked with an Agilent 2100 Bioanalyzer and agarose gel, and concentration with a NanoDrop 2000. The germline V gene sets CDR1 to SGHRS and CDR2 to YFSETQ. Relative to germline, V is missing 3 bases and J is missing 4 bases, with 5 bases of the junction outside any gene match. The CDR3 contains 15 residues, cysteine and phenylalanine counted. Only the CDR3 DNA stays, 45 bases, in frame from base 1.

Library preparation employed multiplex PCR. Sequencing took place on an Illumina HiSeq 4000. To build TCR beta libraries, CDR3 regions were amplified by Arm-PCR using iRepertoire HTBI primers. Gel purification was performed on PCR products prior to sequencing. The authors processed their data as follows. Gene usage analysis of CDR3 amino acid clonotypes used the 62 TRBV and 14 to 15 TRBJ segments found across samples. Filtered high-quality paired reads were merged into contigs using COPE and FqMerger. BLAST was used to align contigs to IMGT TRBV, TRBD and TRBJ reference genes, with CDR3 defined following IMGT. Any clonotype with a frequency above 0.1% was counted as a highly expanded clone. Shannon entropy was used to measure repertoire diversity, and the Gini coefficient was used to measure V-J evenness. Public clonotypes were defined as clonotypes shared by more than one individual. Using fastp at Q25 and MiXCR, TCRdb reprocessed the public reads and kept productive beta chains. CDR3 protein duplicates are merged, each entry listing the most common genes and DNA. V and J calls and clone size were set by TCRdb, not the authors. This sample has 400,000 or so distinct CDR3 sequences in its table, and around 20% of those were observed once. Jointly, the top ten make up about 20% of the sample.

The V and J genes are TRBV5-1 and TRBJ2-7, with TRBD2 identical over 12 junction bases. This receptor was taken from a female donor with Graves disease. The specimen comprised peripheral blood mononuclear cells (PBMCs), sampled when the disease was refractory, from a patient treated with antithyroid drugs. This receptor has the CDR3 CASSSSGRAEYEQYF. The DNA sequence follows: TGCGCCAGCAGCTCTAGCGGGAGGGCCGAATACGAGCAGTACTTC.